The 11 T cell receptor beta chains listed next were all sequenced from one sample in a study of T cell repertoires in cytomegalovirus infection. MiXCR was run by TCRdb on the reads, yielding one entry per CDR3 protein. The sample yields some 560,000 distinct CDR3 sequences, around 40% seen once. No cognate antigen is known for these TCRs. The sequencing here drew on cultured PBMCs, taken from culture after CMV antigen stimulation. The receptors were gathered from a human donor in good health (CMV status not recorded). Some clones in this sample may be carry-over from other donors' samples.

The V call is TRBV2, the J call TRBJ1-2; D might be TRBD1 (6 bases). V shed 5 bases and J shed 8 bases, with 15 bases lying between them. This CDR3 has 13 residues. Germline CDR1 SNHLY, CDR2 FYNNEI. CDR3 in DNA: TGTGCCAGCAGTCCAGACAGGCGCCAAGGCTACACCTTC. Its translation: CASSPDRRQGYTF.

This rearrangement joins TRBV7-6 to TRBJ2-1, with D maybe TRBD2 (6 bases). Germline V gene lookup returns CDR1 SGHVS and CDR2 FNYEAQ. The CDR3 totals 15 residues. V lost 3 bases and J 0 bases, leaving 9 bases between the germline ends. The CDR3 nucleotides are TGTGCCAGCAGCTTGATGCGGGACTCCTACAATGAGCAGTTCTTC. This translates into CASSLMRDSYNEQFF.

This chain's CDR3 is CASSLRGLLGEKLFF. The CDR3 DNA sequence: TGTGCCAGCAGTTTAAGAGGTCTTCTTGGGGAAAAACTGTTTTTT. The chain is built from TRBV27 and TRBJ1-4, with D unresolved. This CDR3 is 15 amino acids long. The germline CDR1 and CDR2 sequences are MNHEY and SMNVEV (reference sequence). Trimming pared 2 bases from V and 8 bases from J, leaving 15 bases between.

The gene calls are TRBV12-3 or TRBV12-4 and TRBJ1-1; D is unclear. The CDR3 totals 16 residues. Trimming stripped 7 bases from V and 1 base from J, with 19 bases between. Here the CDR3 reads CASTPRRKWRNTEAFF. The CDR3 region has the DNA TGTGCCAGCACTCCTAGGCGGAAGTGGAGGAACACTGAAGCTTTCTTT.

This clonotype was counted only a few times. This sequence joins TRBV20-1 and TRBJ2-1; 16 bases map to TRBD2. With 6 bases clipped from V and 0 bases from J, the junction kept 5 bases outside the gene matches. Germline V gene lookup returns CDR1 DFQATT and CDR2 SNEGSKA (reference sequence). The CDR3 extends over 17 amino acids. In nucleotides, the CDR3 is TGCAGTGCGCCGGGACTAGCGGGGGGGGGCTCCTACAATGAGCAGTTCTTC. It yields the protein CSAPGLAGGGSYNEQFF.

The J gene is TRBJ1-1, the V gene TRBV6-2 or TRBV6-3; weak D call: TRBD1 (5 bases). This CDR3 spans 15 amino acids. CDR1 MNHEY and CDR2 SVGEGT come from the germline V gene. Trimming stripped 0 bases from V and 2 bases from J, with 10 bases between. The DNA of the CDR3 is TGTGCCAGCAGTTACTCGATGGGGCTAAACACTGAAGCTTTCTTT. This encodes CASSYSMGLNTEAFF.

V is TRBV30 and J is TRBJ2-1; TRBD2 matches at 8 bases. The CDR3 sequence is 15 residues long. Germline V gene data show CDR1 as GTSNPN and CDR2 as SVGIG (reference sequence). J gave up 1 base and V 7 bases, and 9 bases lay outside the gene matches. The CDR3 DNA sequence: TGTGCCTCCACCATAGCGGGACTGTCCTACAATGAGCAGTTCTTC. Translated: CASTIAGLSYNEQFF.

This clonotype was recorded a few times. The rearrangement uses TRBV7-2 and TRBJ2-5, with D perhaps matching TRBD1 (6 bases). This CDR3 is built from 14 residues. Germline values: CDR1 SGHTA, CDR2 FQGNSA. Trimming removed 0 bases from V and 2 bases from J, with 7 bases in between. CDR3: CASSLAGQQETQYF. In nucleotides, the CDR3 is TGTGCCAGCAGCTTAGCCGGACAGCAAGAGACCCAGTACTTC. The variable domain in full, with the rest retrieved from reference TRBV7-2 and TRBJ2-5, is GAGVSQSPSNKVTEKGKDVELRCDPISGHTALYWYRQSLGQGLEFLIYFQGNSAPDKSGLPSDRFSAERTGGSVSTLTIQRTQQEDSAVYLCASSLAGQQETQYFGPGTRLLVL.

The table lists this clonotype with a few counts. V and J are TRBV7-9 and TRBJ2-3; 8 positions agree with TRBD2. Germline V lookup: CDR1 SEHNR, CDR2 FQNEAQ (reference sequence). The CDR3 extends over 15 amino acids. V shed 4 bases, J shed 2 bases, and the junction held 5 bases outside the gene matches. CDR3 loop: CASSSPLADTDTQYF. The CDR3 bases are TGTGCCAGCAGCTCCCCACTAGCGGACACAGATACGCAGTATTTT.

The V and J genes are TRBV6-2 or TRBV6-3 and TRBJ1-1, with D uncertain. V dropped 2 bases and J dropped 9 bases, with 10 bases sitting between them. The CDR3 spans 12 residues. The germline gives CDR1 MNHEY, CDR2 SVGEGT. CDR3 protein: CASSYEKGKAFF. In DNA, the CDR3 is TGTGCCAGCAGTTACGAGAAGGGTAAAGCTTTCTTT.

CDR3 region: CASSQGEWETQYF. CDR3 in DNA: TGCGCCAGCAGCCAAGGGGAGTGGGAGACCCAGTACTTC. The gene calls are TRBV4-3 and TRBJ2-5; possibly TRBD2 for D (5 bases). Germline-derived CDR1 and CDR2 are LGHNA and YSLEER. V dropped 1 base and J dropped 5 bases, with 8 bases sitting between them. This CDR3 comprises 13 residues.